The 17 T cell receptor beta chains below were found in one sample sequenced in a study of beta chain features in type 1 diabetes. The whole isolated RNA underwent reverse transcription, so sequencing captured expressed TCRB transcripts. Method: immunoSEQ multiplex PCR; TCRdb's copy keeps in-frame clones and lacks some. The sample lists hundreds of thousands of clones; around 12% were seen once. The sample comprised naive CD4+ T cells from blood. These receptors came from a man aged 18-30 years in good health.

This clone has only a few counts. An end of the junction differs from the germline gene, which may be a read error. The chain employs TRBV7-2 and TRBJ2-7; the D gene is possibly TRBD2 (6 bases). The CDR3 consists of 14 residues. Germline lookup yields CDR1 SGHTA and CDR2 FQGNSA. Here the CDR3 reads CASSQDGGAYEQYF. CDR3 bases: TGCGCCAGCAGCCAAGATGGCGGGGCATACGAGCAGTACTTC.

The chain combines TRBV5-6 with TRBJ2-7, with D possibly being TRBD1 (6 bases). CDR1 SGHDT and CDR2 YYEEEE come from the germline V gene. V dropped 4 bases and J dropped 9 bases, with 23 bases sitting between them. This CDR3 is 15 amino acids long. CDR3 DNA sequence: TGTGCCAGCAGCCAGACCGGGACACCATTTCGGGGGCAGTACTTC. Protein product: CASSQTGTPFRGQYF.

This clone was counted between two and nine times. The V call is TRBV28, the J call TRBJ1-2, with D unresolved. This CDR3 contains 12 residues. Trimming pared 4 bases from V and 4 bases from J, leaving 7 bases between. CDR1 is MDHEN and CDR2 is SYDVKM in the germline V gene. This chain's CDR3 is CASSSPPYGYTF. CDR3 coding DNA: TGTGCCAGCAGTTCCCCTCCCTATGGCTACACCTTC.

This chain connects TRBV7-2 to TRBJ2-3; 10 bases fit TRBD2. Germline CDR1 SGHTA, CDR2 FQGNSA. This CDR3 has 16 amino acids. Losses at the gene ends were 5 bases for V and 0 bases for J; bases not matched to a gene: 5. As DNA, the CDR3 is TGTGCCAGCAGCCCTCAAGCGGGGGGGAGCACAGATACGCAGTATTTT. It codes for CASSPQAGGSTDTQYF.

V and J are TRBV9 and TRBJ2-1; tentative D call: TRBD1 (6 bases). This CDR3 spans 15 amino acids. Germline V gene lookup returns CDR1 SGDLS and CDR2 YYNGEE. V lost 1 base, J lost 3 bases, and 11 bases lay in between. The CDR3 nucleotides read TGTGCCAGCAGCGTACTAGGACAGATCTACAATGAGCAGTTCTTC. The encoded protein is CASSVLGQIYNEQFF.

This clone showed up just a few times. The V call is TRBV29-1, the J call TRBJ2-3, with TRBD2 matching 8 bases. Germline loops: CDR1 SQVTM, CDR2 ANQGSEA. CDR3 length equals 14 residues. V lost 0 bases and J lost 9; bases outside the gene matches: 8. CDR3 DNA sequence: TGCAGCGTTGAAGACGGGAGGGCCATCGAGACGCAGTATTTT. Translation gives CSVEDGRAIETQYF.

This clone appeared a few times. An end of the junction differs from the germline gene, which may be a read error. The genes are TRBV4-3 and TRBJ2-1; tentatively, D is TRBD1 or TRBD2 (10 bases each). Germline assignment: CDR1 LGHNA and CDR2 YSLEER. The CDR3 is 17 amino acids. The DNA for the CDR3 is TGCGCCAGCAGCGAAGACAGGGGGCTAGCGGGAGCGGGAGAGCAGTTCTTC. Its translation is CASSEDRGLAGAGEQFF.

This chain links TRBV9 with TRBJ1-3, with D tentatively TRBD1 (5 bases). Germline-derived CDR1 and CDR2 are SGDLS and YYNGEE. Trimming stripped 5 bases from V and 2 bases from J, with 14 bases between. This CDR3 region has 15 residues. CDR3 in DNA: TGTGCCAGCAGGGGTGAAAGGGGCACTGGAAACACCATATATTTT. Its translation is CASRGERGTGNTIYF.

This clone was counted only a few times. This chain's CDR3 is CASSPIVSVQETQYF. The CDR3 bases are TGTGCCAGCTCACCAATCGTTTCCGTTCAAGAGACCCAGTACTTC. V usage is TRBV18 and J usage is TRBJ2-5, with D unclear. This CDR3 is 15 amino acids long. Germline CDR1 reads KGHSH; CDR2 reads LQKENI. V gave up 2 bases and J gave up 2 bases, with 12 bases separating them.

The chain joins TRBV28 to TRBJ2-5; D is perhaps TRBD2 (5 bases). V was trimmed by 7 bases and J by 4 bases, leaving 13 bases between them. CDR3 length: 13 residues. CDR1 and CDR2 from the germline V gene are MDHEN and SYDVKM. The CDR3 region has the DNA TGTGCCAGCACTGGGATAGCGCGAGAGACCCAGTACTTC. Its protein product is CASTGIARETQYF.

This clone was seen only a few times. The chain has TRBV7-3 and TRBJ1-1; 7 positions match TRBD1. The CDR3 sequence is 13 residues long. J gave up 9 bases and V 5 bases, and 9 bases lay outside the gene matches. The V gene's germline CDR1 is SGHTA and CDR2 FQGTGA. CDR3 bases: TGTGCCAGCAGCCCACAGAACAGGGGCAAAGCTTTCTTT. Protein: CASSPQNRGKAFF.

V usage is TRBV5-4 and J usage is TRBJ2-6, with D tentatively TRBD2 (6 bases). Germline CDR1 is SGHNT and CDR2 is YYREEE (reference sequence). The length of the CDR3 is 18 residues. V was shortened by 4 bases and J by 4 bases, with 21 bases between the two germline ends. CDR3 sequence (DNA): TGTGCCAGCAGCCCAAAGGGAGGCCGGGCACCCGGGGCCAACGTCCTGACTTTC. This encodes CASSPKGGRAPGANVLTF.

The chain uses TRBV2 and TRBJ2-7; TRBD1 matches 7 bases. The J segment lost 6 bases and the V segment lost 6 bases, leaving 5 bases of the junction unmatched. The V gene's germline CDR1 is SNHLY and CDR2 FYNNEI. This CDR3 region has 12 residues. This CDR3 reads CASSGTGVEQYF. The CDR3 DNA sequence: TGTGCCAGCAGCGGAACAGGGGTCGAGCAGTACTTC.

This chain joins TRBV28 and TRBJ2-7; a weak D match, TRBD2 (5 bases). CDR3 size: 13 residues. V shed 6 bases and J shed 9 bases, with 18 bases lying between them. Germline V CDR1 and CDR2: MDHEN, SYDVKM. Here the CDR3 reads CASSQRRNLGQYF. In DNA, the CDR3 is TGTGCCAGCAGCCAAAGGAGGAATTTAGGGCAGTACTTC.

This chain links TRBV5-4 with TRBJ1-1; TRBD1 might be the D (6 bases). V lost 3 bases and J 4 bases, leaving 19 bases between the germline ends. In germline, CDR1 is SGHNT, CDR2 YYREEE (reference sequence). This CDR3 region has 16 residues. CDR3 nucleotides: TGTGCCAGCAGCTCCGCCGGGACAAGGCACGGCACTGAAGCTTTCTTT. This sequence encodes CASSSAGTRHGTEAFF. Full variable domain (outside the CDR3, taken from reference TRBV5-4 and TRBJ1-1): ETGVTQSPTHLIKTRGQQVTLRCSSQSGHNTVSWYQQALGQGPQFIFQYYREEENGRGNFPPRFSGLQFPNYSSELNVNALELDDSALYLCASSSAGTRHGTEAFFGQGTRLTVV.

This clone was seen a handful of times. The V call is TRBV11-1, the J call TRBJ2-1; D might be TRBD2 (5 bases). Germline CDR1 SGHAT, CDR2 FQDESV (reference sequence). Trimming took 2 bases from V and 5 from J, leaving 13 bases between them. The CDR3 is made up of 15 amino acids. CDR3 sequence (DNA): TGTGCCAGCAGCTTACGTCTGCTAGCTAACAATGAGCAGTTCTTC. This encodes CASSLRLLANNEQFF.

This clone has a handful of counts. This chain joins TRBV28 and TRBJ1-1, with D perhaps matching TRBD1 (5 bases). The germline gives CDR1 MDHEN, CDR2 SYDVKM. V was trimmed by 7 bases and J by 1 base, leaving 10 bases between them. This CDR3 spans 13 amino acids. In DNA, the CDR3 is TGTGCCAGCAACATCGGGGGGAACACTGAAGCTTTCTTT. It translates to CASNIGGNTEAFF. The variable domain in full, completed from reference TRBV28 and TRBJ1-1, reads DVKVTQSSRYLVKRTGEKVFLECVQDMDHENMFWYRQDPGLGLRLIYFSYDVKMKEKGDIPEGYSVSREKKERFSLILESASTNQTSMYLCASNIGGNTEAFFGQGTRLTVV.